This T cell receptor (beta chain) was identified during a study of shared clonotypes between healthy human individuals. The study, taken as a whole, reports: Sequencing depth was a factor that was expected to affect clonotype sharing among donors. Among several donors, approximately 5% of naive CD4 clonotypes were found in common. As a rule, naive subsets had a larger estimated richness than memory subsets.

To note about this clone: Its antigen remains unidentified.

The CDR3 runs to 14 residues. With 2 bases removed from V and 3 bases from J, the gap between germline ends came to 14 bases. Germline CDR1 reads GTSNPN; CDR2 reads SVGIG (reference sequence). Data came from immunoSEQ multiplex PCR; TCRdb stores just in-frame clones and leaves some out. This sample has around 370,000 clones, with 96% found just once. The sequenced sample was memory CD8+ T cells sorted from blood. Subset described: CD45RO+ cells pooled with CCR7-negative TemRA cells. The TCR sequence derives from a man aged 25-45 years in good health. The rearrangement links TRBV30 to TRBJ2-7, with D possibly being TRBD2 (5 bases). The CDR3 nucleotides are TGTGCCTGGAGTATTTCTAGCTACTTCTACGAGCAGTACTTC. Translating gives CAWSISSYFYEQYF. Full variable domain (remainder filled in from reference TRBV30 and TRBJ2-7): SQTIHQWPATLVQPVGSPLSLECTVEGTSNPNLYWYRQAAGRGLQLLFYSVGIGQISSEVPQNLSASRPQDRQFILSSKKLLLSDSGFYLCAWSISSYFYEQYFGPGTRLTVT.